The 23 T cell receptor beta chains presented below share a single source sample, sequenced in a study of T-cell reconstitution after alpha-beta-depleted transplantation in children. Using unique molecular identifiers, the investigators prepared the TCRbeta library. Via MiXCR, TCRdb re-called the PCR reads, giving one row per CDR3 protein. The table shows under 850,000 distinct CDR3 sequences, with around 13% occurring only once. The source was PBMCs, collected before TCRalphabeta/CD19-depleted stem cell transplant. The receptors shown here come from a girl aged 2 to 10 with congenital amegakaryocytic thrombocytopenia, due to receive a stem cell transplant.

This chain connects TRBV5-1 to TRBJ2-7; 12 bases are shared with TRBD2. Germline loops: CDR1 SGHRS, CDR2 YFSETQ. The CDR3 totals 15 residues. The trim removed 1 base at V and 6 bases at J, leaving 5 bases unmatched. The CDR3 bases are TGCGCCAGCAGCTTGACGGGACTAGCGGGTTTCGAGCAGTACTTC. Its protein product is CASSLTGLAGFEQYF.

In this sample, this clonotype turned up many times. The genes are TRBV12-3 or TRBV12-4 and TRBJ2-1, with TRBD2 matching 7 bases. This CDR3 spans 15 amino acids. The V gene end was trimmed by 2 bases and the J gene end by 8 bases; junction bases not matched to a gene: 9. In DNA, the CDR3 is TGTGCCAGCAGTTTAATCTATACGGGGAGGGATGAGCAGTTCTTC. Translation gives CASSLIYTGRDEQFF.

This clonotype was observed a few times. One end of the junction varies from germline; a read error may be responsible. CDR3 protein: CASRLGSESAFF. CDR3 DNA: TGTGCCAGCAGATTAGGGTCGGAGTCGGCTTTCTTT. The chain combines TRBV7-9 with TRBJ1-1; D remains unclear. CDR1 and CDR2 from the germline V gene are SEHNR and FQNEAQ (reference sequence). The CDR3 has 12 amino acids.

The genes are TRBV7-2 and TRBJ1-1, with D possibly matching TRBD1 (5 bases). This CDR3 contains 16 residues. Trimming stripped 0 bases from V and 5 bases from J, with 16 bases between. Germline values: CDR1 SGHTA, CDR2 FQGNSA. The CDR3, as DNA: TGTGCCAGCAGCTTAGCGCTTTACGGGGGGAGAACTGAAGCTTTCTTT. Its protein is CASSLALYGGRTEAFF.

Many counts were recorded for this clonotype. The J gene is TRBJ2-3, the V gene TRBV20-1; D remains unclear. CDR3 length: 14 residues. The V gene's germline CDR1 is DFQATT and CDR2 SNEGSKA (reference sequence). Trimming removed 5 bases from V and 0 bases from J, with 12 bases in between. CDR3 residues: CSARARSSTDTQYF. CDR3 sequence (DNA): TGCAGTGCTCGCGCCCGGTCTAGCACAGATACGCAGTATTTT.

This clonotype occurred many times. The chain combines TRBV6-4 with TRBJ2-1, with 9 bases lining up with TRBD2. The ends lost 1 base at V and 4 bases at J; junction bases unmatched: 2. The CDR3 runs to 15 residues. Per the germline V gene, CDR1 is MRHNA and CDR2 is SNTAGT. DNA for the CDR3: TGTGCCAGCAGTGACTTCGCGGGAGGGTACAATGAGCAGTTCTTC. Encoded protein: CASSDFAGGYNEQFF.

The chain is built from TRBV3-1 and TRBJ2-1, with TRBD2 matching over 11 bases. V was pared by 6 bases and J by 7 bases, with 11 bases of the junction left unmatched. This CDR3 is built from 16 residues. Germline assignment: CDR1 LGHDT and CDR2 YNNKEL (reference sequence). CDR3 in DNA: TGTGCCAGCAGAAATGTTAGCGGGAGGGGAGGTAATGAGCAGTTCTTC. The encoded protein is CASRNVSGRGGNEQFF.

The chain has TRBV30 and TRBJ1-2; 8 bases map to TRBD1. V dropped 5 bases and J dropped 2; count of bases not matched to a gene: 4. Germline V gene sequence: CDR1 GTSNPN, CDR2 SVGIG (reference sequence). The CDR3 loop spans 13 amino acids. DNA of the CDR3: TGTGCCTGGCGGACAGGGAGGAACTATGGCTACACCTTC. Its protein product is CAWRTGRNYGYTF. Full variable domain (missing parts from reference TRBV30 and TRBJ1-2): SQTIHQWPATLVQPVGSPLSLECTVEGTSNPNLYWYRQAAGRGLQLLFYSVGIGQISSEVPQNLSASRPQDRQFILSSKKLLLSDSGFYLCAWRTGRNYGYTFGSGTRLTVV.

This clonotype was detected only a few times. The chain carries TRBV5-1 and TRBJ2-1; maybe TRBD1 (5 bases). Germline V CDR1 and CDR2: SGHRS, YFSETQ. The CDR3 is 15 residues long. V was cut by 0 bases and J by 5 bases, with 12 bases left in between. CDR3 residues: CASSLEGQGHNEQFF. In nucleotides, the CDR3 is TGCGCCAGCAGCTTGGAGGGGCAGGGTCACAATGAGCAGTTCTTC.

In its sample, this clonotype was seen many times. V and J are TRBV29-1 and TRBJ2-1, with D perhaps matching TRBD2 (6 bases). The CDR3 consists of 12 residues. V was pared by 5 bases and J by 8 bases, with 13 bases between. Germline CDR1 is SQVTM and CDR2 is ANQGSEA. The CDR3 protein is CSVLEGWDEQFF. The CDR3 DNA sequence: TGCAGCGTTTTGGAGGGTTGGGATGAGCAGTTCTTC.

This clonotype came up a few times. This chain uses TRBV5-1 with TRBJ2-7, with 11 positions matching TRBD2. Trimming cost V 5 bases and J 3 bases; bases outside gene matches: 7. Germline V gene data show CDR1 as SGHRS and CDR2 as YFSETQ. This CDR3 is 15 amino acids long. Here the CDR3 reads CASSSITSGSYEQYF. CDR3 nucleotide sequence: TGCGCCAGCAGTTCCATAACTAGCGGGAGCTACGAGCAGTACTTC.

The J gene is TRBJ2-2, the V gene TRBV6-5; 11 bases agree with TRBD1. The germline gives CDR1 MNHEY, CDR2 SVGAGI. CDR3 length: 15 residues. V lost 7 bases and J lost 6; bases outside the gene matches: 7. Here the CDR3 DNA reads TGTGCCAGCACCTCCCCGGGACAGGGGGCCGGGGAGCTGTTTTTT. Translated, it gives CASTSPGQGAGELFF.

The chain recombines TRBV28 with TRBJ2-7; TRBD2 matches at 10 bases. Per the germline V gene, CDR1 is MDHEN and CDR2 is SYDVKM. CDR3 length: 16 amino acids. Trimming removed 8 bases from V and 3 bases from J; junction bases left unmatched: 13. The CDR3 DNA reads TGTGCCAGCCGACCCCAGAGGCTAGCGGGAGTCTACGAGCAGTACTTC. It encodes CASRPQRLAGVYEQYF.

This clonotype has ten or more counts. The genes are TRBV15 and TRBJ2-3; 12 nucleotides line up with TRBD2. This CDR3 contains 19 residues. Germline CDR1 and CDR2: LNHNV and YYDKDF (reference sequence). Trimming took 9 bases from V and 2 from J; bases not matched to a gene: 18. The CDR3 reads CATNNGLAGYPPTTDTQYF. DNA of the CDR3: TGTGCCACAAACAACGGACTAGCGGGATACCCACCGACCACAGATACGCAGTATTTT.

The chain has TRBV5-1 and TRBJ2-7; D is perhaps TRBD1 (8 bases). The CDR3 loop spans 20 amino acids. Germline values: CDR1 SGHRS, CDR2 YFSETQ. V lost 1 base and J 5 bases, leaving 31 bases between the germline ends. In nucleotides, the CDR3 is TGCGCCAGCAGCTTGCAGGGGGCAGGCTACCTAGCGGCCGCCGCCCACGAGCAGTACTTC. Translation gives CASSLQGAGYLAAAAHEQYF. Using reference TRBV5-1 and TRBJ2-7 for the parts outside the CDR3, the full variable domain is KAGVTQTPRYLIKTRGQQVTLSCSPISGHRSVSWYQQTPGQGLQFLFEYFSETQRNKGNFPGRFSGRQFSNSRSEMNVSTLELGDSALYLCASSLQGAGYLAAAAHEQYFGPGTRLTVT.

J is TRBJ2-1 and V is TRBV4-1; 9 bases fit TRBD2. The CDR3 contains 16 residues. Germline V gene lookup returns CDR1 MGHRA and CDR2 YSYEKL. V lost 1 base to trimming and J lost 5 bases; unmatched junction nucleotides: 6. The CDR3 region is CASSQGRLAANNEQFF. The CDR3 DNA follows: TGCGCCAGCAGCCAAGGTAGACTAGCGGCCAACAATGAGCAGTTCTTC.

The V and J genes are TRBV18 and TRBJ1-5; no reliable D call. V gave up 3 bases and J gave up 0 bases, with 12 bases separating them. Germline CDR1 is KGHSH and CDR2 is LQKENI. The CDR3 covers 16 residues. The CDR3 region is CASSPGGSYSNQPQHF. The CDR3 DNA reads as TGTGCCAGCTCACCCGGAGGTTCGTATAGCAATCAGCCCCAGCATTTT.

V is TRBV5-1 and J is TRBJ2-2; TRBD2 matches 13 bases. Looked up from germline, CDR1 is SGHRS and CDR2 is YFSETQ. There are 17 residues in the CDR3. With 4 bases clipped from V and 6 bases from J, the junction kept 9 bases outside the gene matches. The CDR3 DNA reads TGCGCCAGCAGCCCGTCACCGGGACTAGCGGGATCCGGGGAGCTGTTTTTT. Protein: CASSPSPGLAGSGELFF.

The chain combines TRBV29-1 with TRBJ2-5; tentatively, D is TRBD1 (6 bases). Germline assignment: CDR1 SQVTM and CDR2 ANQGSEA. V gave up 6 bases and J gave up 3 bases, with 14 bases separating them. CDR3 size: 13 residues. Written as DNA, the CDR3 is TGCAGCGTGAAGATAGGACAGAAAGAGACCCAGTACTTC. Amino acid sequence: CSVKIGQKETQYF.

V is TRBV7-9 and J is TRBJ2-7; D is undetermined. V was cut by 5 bases and J by 0 bases, with 14 bases left in between. Germline values: CDR1 SEHNR, CDR2 FQNEAQ (reference sequence). The CDR3 runs to 15 residues. The DNA for the CDR3 is TGTGCCAGCAGCCCCTTCCGGGCGGCCTCCTACGAGCAGTACTTC. It yields the protein CASSPFRAASYEQYF.

In its sample, this clonotype was seen a few times. The chain recombines TRBV7-8 with TRBJ2-3; D is uncertain. The CDR3 extends over 13 amino acids. V dropped 8 bases and J dropped 3 bases, with 12 bases sitting between them. CDR1 and CDR2 (germline): SGHVS, FQNEAQ. The CDR3 sequence is CASCPATTDTQYF. The CDR3, as DNA: TGTGCCAGCTGTCCCGCGACAACAGATACGCAGTATTTT.

Comments on this clonotype: A much larger clone differs from this one at a single base, so this may be a read error. The chain carries TRBV4-1 and TRBJ2-7; 8 bases line up with TRBD2. This CDR3 spans 16 amino acids. Per germline, CDR1 MGHRA and CDR2 YSYEKL. The CDR3 spells CASSTTGTRSIDEQSF. The CDR3 DNA is TGCGCCAGCAGCACCACCGGGACTAGGAGTATCGACGAGCAGTCCTTC.

This clonotype was observed at least ten times. V gene TRBV28 combines with J gene TRBJ1-1; no definite D call. Deletions cut 6 bases from V and 1 base from J, with 9 bases between. From germline, CDR1 is MDHEN and CDR2 SYDVKM. The CDR3 length is 13 residues. CDR3 in amino acids: CASRTYENTEAFF. The CDR3 coding sequence is TGTGCCAGCAGGACGTACGAGAACACTGAAGCTTTCTTT.